This TCR beta chain was captured by sequencing in a study of T cell responses to AZD1222 COVID-19 vaccine. Regarding the study as a whole: At 160-218 and 743-854, vaccine-associated CD4 TCRs were dominant, and they spanned spike. Females made up more of the donors, who were largely white British, and clonal diversity may have come out too low.

Concerning this clone: Its matching antigen is unknown.

Using immunoSEQ multiplex PCR, the repertoire was profiled, and TCRdb retains in-frame clones only, with some absent. The sample holds approximately 180,000 clones, 70% to 90% seen once. Sequences were derived from peripheral blood, sampled 28 days after the second AZD1222 dose. The TCR sequence derives from an adult who received the AZD1222 COVID-19 vaccine.

The CDR3 DNA reads as TGTGCCAGCTCACCATGGGGGGACAGGATAGCTTTCTTT. It is translated as CASSPWGDRIAFF. The V and J genes are TRBV18 and TRBJ1-1, with TRBD1 identical over 8 bases. Germline V CDR1 and CDR2: KGHSH, LQKENI. CDR3 length: 13 residues. V was pared by 2 bases and J by 10 bases, with 6 bases of the junction left unmatched. Based on the CDR3 plus reference TRBV18 and TRBJ1-1, the full variable domain is NAGVMQNPRHLVRRRGQEARLRCSPMKGHSHVYWYRQLPEEGLKFMVYLQKENIIDESGMPKERFSAEFPKEGPSILRIQQVVRGDSAAYFCASSPWGDRIAFFGQGTRLTVV.